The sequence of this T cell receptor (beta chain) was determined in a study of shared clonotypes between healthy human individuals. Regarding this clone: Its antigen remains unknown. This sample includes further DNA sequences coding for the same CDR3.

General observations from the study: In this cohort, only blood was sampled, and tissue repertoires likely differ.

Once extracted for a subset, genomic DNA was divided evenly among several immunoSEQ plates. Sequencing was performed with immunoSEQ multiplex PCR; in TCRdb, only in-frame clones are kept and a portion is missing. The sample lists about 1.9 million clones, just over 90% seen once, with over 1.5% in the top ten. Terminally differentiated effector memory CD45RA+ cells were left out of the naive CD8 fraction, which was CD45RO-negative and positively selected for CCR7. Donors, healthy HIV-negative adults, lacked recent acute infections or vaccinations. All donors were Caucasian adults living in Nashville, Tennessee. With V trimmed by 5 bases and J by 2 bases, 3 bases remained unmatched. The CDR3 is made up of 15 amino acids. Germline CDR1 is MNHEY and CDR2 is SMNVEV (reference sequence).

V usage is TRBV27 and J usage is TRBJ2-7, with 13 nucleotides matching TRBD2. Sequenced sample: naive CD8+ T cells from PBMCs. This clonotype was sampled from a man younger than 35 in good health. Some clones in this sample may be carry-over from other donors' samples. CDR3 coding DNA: TGTGCCAGCAGTCCACTAGCGGGGGGGGCCTACGAGCAGTACTTC. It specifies CASSPLAGGAYEQYF.